The 10 T cell receptor beta chains listed next were all sequenced from one sample in a study of T-cell memory formation after mild COVID-19. A single record per CDR3 protein comes from TCRdb applying MiXCR to the 5' RACE reads. The sample contains 360,000 or so distinct CDR3 sequences, 25% to 30% of which appear only once. Specimen: PBMCs or a T cell subset sorted from them (not recorded which). These receptors came from an adult woman who had mild COVID-19 (a few samples of this study predate the infection). Cell type and time point are not known.

The V gene is TRBV6-2 or TRBV6-3, the J gene TRBJ2-1, with TRBD2 matching over 15 bases. CDR1 and CDR2 (germline): MNHEY, SVGEGT. V gave up 5 bases and J gave up 7 bases; unmatched junction bases: 6. This CDR3 comprises 16 residues. The CDR3 sequence is CASSTGLAGGENEQFF. In DNA, the CDR3 is TGTGCCAGCAGTACGGGACTAGCGGGGGGTGAAAATGAGCAGTTCTTC.

This clonotype has more than one count but fewer than ten. V is TRBV30 and J is TRBJ2-7; no reliable D call. Per germline, CDR1 GTSNPN and CDR2 SVGIG (reference sequence). Trimming took off 2 bases at V and 3 bases at J, with 14 bases between the two ends. This CDR3 contains 14 residues. CDR3 sequence: CAWSSAPVGYEQYF. DNA of the CDR3: TGTGCCTGGAGTTCTGCCCCGGTGGGCTACGAGCAGTACTTC.

The chain links TRBV15 to TRBJ2-1; D unclear. The CDR3 has 15 amino acids. V lost 6 bases to trimming and J lost 0 bases, with 12 bases between them. The V gene's germline CDR1 is LNHNV and CDR2 YYDKDF (reference sequence). CDR3 DNA sequence: TGTGCCACCAGTCCCGGTGGTAGCTCCTACAATGAGCAGTTCTTC. Its translation: CATSPGGSSYNEQFF.

Notes on this clonotype: This may stem from a read error, because a much larger clone lies one nucleotide away. The chain employs TRBV7-9 and TRBJ1-2; 12 positions match TRBD1. Unmatched junction bases numbered 3, after V lost 6 bases and J lost 4 bases. CDR1 and CDR2 (germline): SEHNR, FQNEAQ (reference sequence). The CDR3 has 14 amino acids. CDR3 nucleotides: TGTGCCAGCAGTTTGGGACAGGGGGCCTATGGCTACACCTTC. It is translated as CASSLGQGAYGYTF.

The rearrangement joins TRBV7-8 to TRBJ1-1; D possibly corresponds to TRBD1 (5 bases). This CDR3 is built from 16 residues. In germline, CDR1 is SGHVS, CDR2 FQNEAQ. Trimming removed 0 bases from V and 0 bases from J, with 11 bases in between. The CDR3 loop reads CASSLAGRRMNTEAFF. As DNA, the CDR3 is TGTGCCAGCAGCTTAGCGGGACGAAGGATGAACACTGAAGCTTTCTTT.

V is TRBV12-3 or TRBV12-4 and J is TRBJ1-1, with D uncertain. There are 11 residues in the CDR3. Trimming removed 3 bases at V and 7 bases at J, with 6 bases between. As DNA, the CDR3 is TGTGCCAGCAGTTTGTACGGTGAAGCTTTCTTT. Its translation: CASSLYGEAFF.

This clonotype was found a few times. This sequence joins TRBV7-9 and TRBJ2-1, with 8 bases identical to TRBD2. V lost 4 bases and J lost 8; bases outside the gene matches: 4. This CDR3 has 13 amino acids. Germline CDR1 and CDR2: SEHNR and FQNEAQ (reference sequence). CDR3 sequence reads: CASSWPAGDEQFF. The DNA for the CDR3 is TGTGCCAGCAGCTGGCCAGCGGGAGATGAGCAGTTCTTC. The variable domain in full, completed from reference TRBV7-9 and TRBJ2-1, reads DTGVSQNPRHKITKRGQNVTFRCDPISEHNRLYWYRQTLGQGPEFLTYFQNEAQLEKSRLLSDRFSAERPKGSFSTLEIQRTEQGDSAMYLCASSWPAGDEQFFGPGTRLTVL.

This clonotype turned up a few times. This chain connects TRBV5-1 to TRBJ2-7; D possibly corresponds to TRBD2 (5 bases). The CDR3 is made up of 17 amino acids. Germline values: CDR1 SGHRS, CDR2 YFSETQ. Trimming removed 0 bases at V and 7 bases at J, with 23 bases between. The CDR3 sequence is CASSLVTIIGKESEQYF. The DNA for the CDR3 is TGCGCCAGCAGCTTGGTTACTATTATCGGGAAGGAGTCTGAGCAGTACTTC. Based on the CDR3 plus reference TRBV5-1 and TRBJ2-7, the full variable domain is KAGVTQTPRYLIKTRGQQVTLSCSPISGHRSVSWYQQTPGQGLQFLFEYFSETQRNKGNFPGRFSGRQFSNSRSEMNVSTLELGDSALYLCASSLVTIIGKESEQYFGPGTRLTVT.

There are a few counts of this clonotype. This chain joins TRBV4-2 and TRBJ2-7, with 7 bases that match TRBD2. This CDR3 is 15 amino acids long. Losses at the gene ends were 5 bases for V and 4 bases for J; bases not matched to a gene: 11. Looked up from germline, CDR1 is LGHNA and CDR2 is YNFKEQ. CDR3 amino acids: CASSEGTGGRYEQYF. Written as DNA, the CDR3 is TGTGCCAGCAGCGAAGGCACGGGAGGCCGTTACGAGCAGTACTTC.

This chain joins TRBV2 and TRBJ2-1; D gene uncertain. Per the germline V gene, CDR1 is SNHLY and CDR2 is FYNNEI. The germline V and J ends were trimmed by 4 bases and 6 bases, with 4 bases remaining between them. The CDR3 is 11 amino acids. CDR3: CASSAINEQFF. CDR3 sequence (DNA): TGTGCCAGCAGTGCCATCAATGAGCAGTTCTTC. Combining the CDR3 with reference TRBV2 and TRBJ2-1 gives the whole variable domain EPEVTQTPSHQVTQMGQEVILRCVPISNHLYFYWYRQILGQKVEFLVSFYNNEISEKSEIFDDQFSVERPDGSNFTLKIRSTKLEDSAMYFCASSAINEQFFGPGTRLTVL.